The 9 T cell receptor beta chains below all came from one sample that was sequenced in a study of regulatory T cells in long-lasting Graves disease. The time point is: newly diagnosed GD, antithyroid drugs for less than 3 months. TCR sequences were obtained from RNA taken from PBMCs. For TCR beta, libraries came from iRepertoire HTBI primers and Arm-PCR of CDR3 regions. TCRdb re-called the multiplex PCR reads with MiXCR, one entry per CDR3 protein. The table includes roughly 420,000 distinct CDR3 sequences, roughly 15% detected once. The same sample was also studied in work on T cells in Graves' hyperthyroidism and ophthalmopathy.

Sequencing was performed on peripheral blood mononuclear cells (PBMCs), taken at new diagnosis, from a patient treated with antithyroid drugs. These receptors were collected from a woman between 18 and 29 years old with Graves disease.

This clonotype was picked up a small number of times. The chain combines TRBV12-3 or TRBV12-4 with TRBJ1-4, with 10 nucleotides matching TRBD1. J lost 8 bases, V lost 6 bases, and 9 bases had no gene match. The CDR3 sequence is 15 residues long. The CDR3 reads CASSPGGQGVEKLFF. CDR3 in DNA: TGTGCCAGCAGCCCTGGTGGACAGGGGGTCGAAAAACTGTTTTTT.

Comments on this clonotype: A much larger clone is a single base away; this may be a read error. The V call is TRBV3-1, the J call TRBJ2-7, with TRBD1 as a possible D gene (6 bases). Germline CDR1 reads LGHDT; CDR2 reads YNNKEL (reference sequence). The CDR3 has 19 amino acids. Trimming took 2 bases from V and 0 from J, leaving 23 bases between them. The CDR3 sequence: CASSQRWSRQAISSYEQYF. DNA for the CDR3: TGTGCCAGCAGCCAAAGATGGAGCCGACAGGCCATATCCTCCTACGAGCAGTACTTC.

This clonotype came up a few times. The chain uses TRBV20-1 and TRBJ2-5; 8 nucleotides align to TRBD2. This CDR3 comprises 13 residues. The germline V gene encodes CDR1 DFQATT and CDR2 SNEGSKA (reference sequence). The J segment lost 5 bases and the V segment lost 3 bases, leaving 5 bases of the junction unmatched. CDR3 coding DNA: TGCAGTGCTAGGGGACTAGGGGTGGAGACCCAGTACTTC. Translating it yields CSARGLGVETQYF.

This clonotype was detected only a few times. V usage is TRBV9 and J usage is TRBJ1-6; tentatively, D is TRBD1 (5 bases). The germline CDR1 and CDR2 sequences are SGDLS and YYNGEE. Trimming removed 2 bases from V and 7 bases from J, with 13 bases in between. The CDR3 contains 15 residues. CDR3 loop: CASSVDSRMNSPLHF. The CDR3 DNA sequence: TGTGCCAGCAGCGTCGACAGCCGTATGAATTCACCCCTCCACTTT.

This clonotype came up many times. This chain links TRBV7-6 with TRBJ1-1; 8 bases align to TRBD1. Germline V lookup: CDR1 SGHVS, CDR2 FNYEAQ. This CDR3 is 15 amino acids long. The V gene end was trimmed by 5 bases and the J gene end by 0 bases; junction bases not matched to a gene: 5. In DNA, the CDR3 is TGTGCCAGCAGCAGCTCAGGGGGCGTGAACACTGAAGCTTTCTTT. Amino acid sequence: CASSSSGGVNTEAFF.

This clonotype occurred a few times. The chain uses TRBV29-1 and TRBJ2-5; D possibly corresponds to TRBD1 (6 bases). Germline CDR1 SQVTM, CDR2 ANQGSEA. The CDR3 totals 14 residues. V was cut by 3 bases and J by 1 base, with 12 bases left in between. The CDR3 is CSVDPTTGQETQYF. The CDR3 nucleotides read TGCAGCGTTGACCCCACGACAGGCCAAGAGACCCAGTACTTC.

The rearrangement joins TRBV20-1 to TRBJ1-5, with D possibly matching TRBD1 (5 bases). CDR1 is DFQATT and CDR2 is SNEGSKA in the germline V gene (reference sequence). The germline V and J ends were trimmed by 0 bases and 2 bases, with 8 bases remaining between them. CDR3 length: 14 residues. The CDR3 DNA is TGCAGTGCTAGAGACAGGGATGGCAATCAGCCCCAGCATTTT. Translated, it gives CSARDRDGNQPQHF.

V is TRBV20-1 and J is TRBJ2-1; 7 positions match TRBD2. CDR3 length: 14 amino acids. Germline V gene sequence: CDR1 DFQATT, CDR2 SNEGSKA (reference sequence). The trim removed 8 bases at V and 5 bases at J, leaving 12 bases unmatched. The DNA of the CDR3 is TGCAGTCCCCATGGGGGGAGGGCTAACAATGAGCAGTTCTTC. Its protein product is CSPHGGRANNEQFF.

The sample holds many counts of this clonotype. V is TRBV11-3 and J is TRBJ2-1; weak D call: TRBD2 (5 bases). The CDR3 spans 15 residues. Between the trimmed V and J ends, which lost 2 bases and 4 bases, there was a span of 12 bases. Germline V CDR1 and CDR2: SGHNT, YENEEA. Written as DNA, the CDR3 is TGTGCCAGCAGCTTAAACGTAGGCGGGTACAATGAGCAGTTCTTC. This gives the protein CASSLNVGGYNEQFF. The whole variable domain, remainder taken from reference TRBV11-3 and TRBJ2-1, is EAGVVQSPRYKIIEKKQPVAFWCNPISGHNTLYWYLQNLGQGPELLIRYENEEAVDDSQLPKDRFSAERLKGVDSTLKIQPAELGDSAVYLCASSLNVGGYNEQFFGPGTRLTVL.